This T cell receptor (beta chain) is drawn from a study of blood T cell repertoires in COVID-19 (dated by TCRdb to 2018 to 2020). Turning to the overall study: Collaborator samples came from the United States, Italy and Spain and covered acute and convalescent phases of COVID-19. The prospective study material was composed of cDNA or gDNA derived from T cells, B-cell-depleted T cells, or PBMCs. The dataset comprised deeply sampled blood TCRbeta repertoires from subjects exposed to, actively infected with, or recovered from COVID-19. The repertoires were released in a freely available public database intended as a resource for research on the immune response to SARS-CoV-2. The samples were drawn from the first 160 participants of the ongoing ImmuneRACE study and from 1,254 subjects provided by 6 global collaborators. A de-identified subject ID, COVID-19 status, age in years and sex were almost always included in the sample metadata. Where available, HLA class I and class II types were taken from metadata supplied by the sample provider and were not determined by assay-based typing.

Findings and caveats that apply to the study as a whole: The amount of clinical and demographic metadata varied by source and participant and was provided uncurated.

Details on this clone: Its target antigen remains unknown. No qualities accompany the bases; no much larger clone lies one base away.

Collaborating institutions collected whole blood in K2EDTA tubes following their own protocols. For TCRbeta analysis, collaborator samples were shipped as frozen whole blood, as isolated PBMCs, or as DNA extracted from either sample type. Sequences LNHDA (CDR1) and SQIVND (CDR2) are obtained from the germline V gene (reference sequence). V loses 5 bases of germline sequence and J loses 0 bases, and the interval between the two ends is 8 bases. The CDR3 runs 14 residues from the cysteine to the phenylalanine. Of all the DNA, just the CDR3 is kept, 42 bases in frame from base 1. TCRbeta CDR3 regions were amplified from genomic DNA by means of the immunoSEQ Assay, a bias-controlled multiplex PCR. Under the source paper's analysis protocol: The number of nucleated cells in each sample was estimated by amplification of reference gene primers within the assay. Sequence reads were collapsed and filtered to measure the absolute abundance of every unique TCRbeta CDR3 rearrangement. Productive Simpson clonality was computed per sample as the square root of Simpson's diversity index over productive rearrangements. Not all clones reach the TCRdb copy of this immuneACCESS table, which keeps in-frame sequences only. Checked studies attribute under half of the gap to unresolved V genes and leave the rest unexplained. Clonal size and the V and J genes are those of that table, whereas D and trimming came from the DNA. This sample lists over 80,000 clones; more than 70% were detected once. 17% of the sample is in the top ten clones.

The sequence links TRBV19 to TRBJ2-1, with no confidently assigned D gene. The sample taken for sequencing was peripheral blood. The TCR sequence derives from a woman in her sixties with acute or convalescent COVID-19. CDR3 reads: CASSPRSSYNEQFF. DNA sequence: TGTGCCAGTAGTCCCCGGAGCTCCTACAATGAGCAGTTCTTC.